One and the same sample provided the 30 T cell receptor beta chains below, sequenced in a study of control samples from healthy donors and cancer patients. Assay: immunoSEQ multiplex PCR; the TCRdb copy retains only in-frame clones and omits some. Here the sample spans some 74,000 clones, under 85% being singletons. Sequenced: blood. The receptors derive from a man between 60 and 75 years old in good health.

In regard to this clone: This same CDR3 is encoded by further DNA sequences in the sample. CDR3 in amino acids: CASSPQGQNTEAFF. CDR3 DNA sequence: TGTGCCAGCAGCCCCCAGGGGCAGAACACTGAAGCTTTCTTT. V usage is TRBV7-2 and J usage is TRBJ1-1; tentatively, D is TRBD1 (6 bases). Germline V gene lookup returns CDR1 SGHTA and CDR2 FQGNSA. CDR3 length equals 14 residues. Trimming took off 5 bases at V and 1 base at J, with 11 bases between the two ends.

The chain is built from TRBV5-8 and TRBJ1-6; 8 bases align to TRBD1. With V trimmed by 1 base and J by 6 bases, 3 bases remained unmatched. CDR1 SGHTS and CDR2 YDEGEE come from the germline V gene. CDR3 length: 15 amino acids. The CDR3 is CASSLRGQVNSPLHF. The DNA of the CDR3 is TGTGCCAGCAGCTTGCGGGGACAGGTTAATTCACCCCTCCACTTT.

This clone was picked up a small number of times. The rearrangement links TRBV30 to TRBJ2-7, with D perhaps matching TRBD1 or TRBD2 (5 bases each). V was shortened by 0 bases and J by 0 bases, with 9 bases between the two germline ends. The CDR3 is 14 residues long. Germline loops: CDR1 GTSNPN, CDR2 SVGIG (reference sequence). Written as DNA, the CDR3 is TGTGCCTGGAGTGTACTAGGGACCTCCTACGAGCAGTACTTC. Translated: CAWSVLGTSYEQYF.

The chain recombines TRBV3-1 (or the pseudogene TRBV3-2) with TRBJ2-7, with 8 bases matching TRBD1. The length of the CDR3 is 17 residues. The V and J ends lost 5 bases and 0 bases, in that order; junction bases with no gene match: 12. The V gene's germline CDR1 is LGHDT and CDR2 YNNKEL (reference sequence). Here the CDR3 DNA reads TGTGCCAGCAGCAATCCAGGGGGCGGTCGAAACTCCTACGAGCAGTACTTC. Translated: CASSNPGGGRNSYEQYF.

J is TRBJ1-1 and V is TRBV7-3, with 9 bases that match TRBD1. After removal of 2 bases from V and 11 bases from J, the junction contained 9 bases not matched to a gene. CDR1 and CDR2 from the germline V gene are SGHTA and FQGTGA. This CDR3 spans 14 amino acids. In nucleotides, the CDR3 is TGTGCCAGCAGCTTAGGGGACAGGGTCGGAGGGGCTTTCTTT. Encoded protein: CASSLGDRVGGAFF.

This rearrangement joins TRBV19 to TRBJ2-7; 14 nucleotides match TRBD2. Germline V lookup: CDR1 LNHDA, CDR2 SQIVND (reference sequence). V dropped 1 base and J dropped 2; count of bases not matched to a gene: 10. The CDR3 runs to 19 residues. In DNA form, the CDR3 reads TGTGCCAGTAGTATAGTTGGGACTAGCGGGAGTTGGGGGACCTACGAGCAGTACTTC. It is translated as CASSIVGTSGSWGTYEQYF.

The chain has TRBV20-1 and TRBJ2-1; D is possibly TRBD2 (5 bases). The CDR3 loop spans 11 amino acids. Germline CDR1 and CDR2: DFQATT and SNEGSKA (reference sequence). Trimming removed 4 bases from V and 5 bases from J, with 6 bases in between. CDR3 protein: CSATGDNEQFF. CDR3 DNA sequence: TGCAGTGCTACCGGGGACAATGAGCAGTTCTTC.

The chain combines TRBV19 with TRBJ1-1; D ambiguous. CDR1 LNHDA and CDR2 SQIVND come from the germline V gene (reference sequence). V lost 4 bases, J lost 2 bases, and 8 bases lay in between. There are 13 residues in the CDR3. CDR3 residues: CASSTARNTEAFF. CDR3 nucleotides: TGTGCCAGTAGTACGGCCCGAAACACTGAAGCTTTCTTT. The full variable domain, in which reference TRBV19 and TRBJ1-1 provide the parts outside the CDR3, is DGGITQSPKYLFRKEGQNVTLSCEQNLNHDAMYWYRQDPGQGLRLIYYSQIVNDFQKGDIAEGYSVSREKKESFPLTVTSAQKNPTAFYLCASSTARNTEAFFGQGTRLTVV.

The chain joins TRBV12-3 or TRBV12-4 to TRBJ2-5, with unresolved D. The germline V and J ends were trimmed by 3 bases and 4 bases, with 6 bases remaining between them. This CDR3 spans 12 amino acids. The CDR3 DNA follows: TGTGCCAGCAGTTTTTATGGAGAGACCCAGTACTTC. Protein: CASSFYGETQYF.

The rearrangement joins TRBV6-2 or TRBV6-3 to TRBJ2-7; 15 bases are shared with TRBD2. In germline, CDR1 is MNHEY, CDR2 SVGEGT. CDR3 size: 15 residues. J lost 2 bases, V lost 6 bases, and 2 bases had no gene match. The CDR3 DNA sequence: TGTGCCAGCAGCGGACTAGCGGGAGGGACCTACGAGCAGTACTTC. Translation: CASSGLAGGTYEQYF.

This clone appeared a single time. CDR3 nucleotides: TGTGCCAGCAGCTTAGTGTCCAACACCGGGGAGCTGTTTTTT. Amino acid sequence: CASSLVSNTGELFF. The rearrangement joins TRBV7-2 to TRBJ2-2; D is ambiguous. Germline assignment: CDR1 SGHTA and CDR2 FQGNSA. The CDR3 is made up of 14 amino acids. Between the trimmed V and J ends, which lost 1 base and 2 bases, there was a span of 5 bases.

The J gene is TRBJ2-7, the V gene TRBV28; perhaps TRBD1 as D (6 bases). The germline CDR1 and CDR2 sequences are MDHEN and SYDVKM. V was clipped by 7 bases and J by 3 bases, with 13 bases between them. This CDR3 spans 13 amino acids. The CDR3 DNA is TGTGCCAGCAAACCGGGACAAATCTACGAGCAGTACTTC. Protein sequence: CASKPGQIYEQYF. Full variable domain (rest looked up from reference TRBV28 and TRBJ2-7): DVKVTQSSRYLVKRTGEKVFLECVQDMDHENMFWYRQDPGLGLRLIYFSYDVKMKEKGDIPEGYSVSREKKERFSLILESASTNQTSMYLCASKPGQIYEQYFGPGTRLTVT.

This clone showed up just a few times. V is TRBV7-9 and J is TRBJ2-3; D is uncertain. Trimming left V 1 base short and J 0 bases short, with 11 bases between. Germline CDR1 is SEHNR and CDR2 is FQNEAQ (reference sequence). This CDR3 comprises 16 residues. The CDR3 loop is CASSLVYRTSTDTQYF. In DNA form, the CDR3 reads TGTGCCAGCAGCTTAGTTTATCGAACTAGCACAGATACGCAGTATTTT. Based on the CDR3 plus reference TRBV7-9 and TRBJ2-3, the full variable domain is DTGVSQNPRHKITKRGQNVTFRCDPISEHNRLYWYRQTLGQGPEFLTYFQNEAQLEKSRLLSDRFSAERPKGSFSTLEIQRTEQGDSAMYLCASSLVYRTSTDTQYFGPGTRLTVL.

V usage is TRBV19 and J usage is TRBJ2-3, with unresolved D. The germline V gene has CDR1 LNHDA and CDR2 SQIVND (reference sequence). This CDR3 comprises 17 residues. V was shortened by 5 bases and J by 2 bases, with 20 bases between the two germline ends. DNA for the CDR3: TGTGCCAGTAGTCCCCGCGTGTCGCAGGCGTACACAGATACGCAGTATTTT. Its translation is CASSPRVSQAYTDTQYF.

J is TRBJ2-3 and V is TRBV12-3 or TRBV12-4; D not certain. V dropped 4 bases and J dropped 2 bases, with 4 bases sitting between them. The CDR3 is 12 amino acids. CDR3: CASSSTTDTQYF. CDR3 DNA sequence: TGTGCCAGCAGTTCTACCACAGATACGCAGTATTTT.

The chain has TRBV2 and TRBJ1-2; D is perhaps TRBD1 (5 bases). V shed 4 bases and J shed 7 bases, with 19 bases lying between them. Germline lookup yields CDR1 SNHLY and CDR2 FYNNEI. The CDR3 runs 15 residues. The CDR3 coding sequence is TGTGCCAGCAGTGTTTCAGGGTACGGAACTACTGGCTACACCTTC. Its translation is CASSVSGYGTTGYTF.

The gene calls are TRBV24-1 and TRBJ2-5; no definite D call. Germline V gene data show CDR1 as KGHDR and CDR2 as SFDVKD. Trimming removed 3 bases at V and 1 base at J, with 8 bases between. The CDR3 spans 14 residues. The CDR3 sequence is CATSDGQIQETQYF. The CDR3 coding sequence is TGTGCCACCAGTGATGGGCAGATCCAAGAGACCCAGTACTTC.

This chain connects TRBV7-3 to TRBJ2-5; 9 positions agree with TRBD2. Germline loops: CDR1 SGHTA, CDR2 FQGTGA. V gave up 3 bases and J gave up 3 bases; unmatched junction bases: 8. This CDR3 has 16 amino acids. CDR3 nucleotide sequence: TGTGCCAGCAGCTTGACCAGTATAGCGGGAGAAGAGACCCAGTACTTC. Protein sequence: CASSLTSIAGEETQYF.

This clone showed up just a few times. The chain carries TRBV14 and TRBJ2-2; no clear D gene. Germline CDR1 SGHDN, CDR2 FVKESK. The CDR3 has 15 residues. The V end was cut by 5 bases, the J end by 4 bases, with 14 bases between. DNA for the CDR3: TGTGCCAGCAGCTCACAAATCGGTGGCACCGGGGAGCTGTTTTTT. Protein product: CASSSQIGGTGELFF.

The CDR3 DNA follows: TGTGCCACCAGCAGGGACAGGGGGATGGGGACCCAGTACTTC. Translated, it gives CATSRDRGMGTQYF. The J gene is TRBJ2-5, the V gene TRBV15; 10 positions match TRBD1. V dropped 3 bases and J dropped 7; count of bases not matched to a gene: 5. This CDR3 is built from 14 residues. CDR1 and CDR2 (germline): LNHNV, YYDKDF (reference sequence).

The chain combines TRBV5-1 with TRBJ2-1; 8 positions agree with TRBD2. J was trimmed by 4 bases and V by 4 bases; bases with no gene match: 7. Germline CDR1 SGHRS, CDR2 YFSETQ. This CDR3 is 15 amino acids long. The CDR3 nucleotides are TGCGCCAGCAGCCCGGGGGGGTATTCGTACAATGAGCAGTTCTTC. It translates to CASSPGGYSYNEQFF.

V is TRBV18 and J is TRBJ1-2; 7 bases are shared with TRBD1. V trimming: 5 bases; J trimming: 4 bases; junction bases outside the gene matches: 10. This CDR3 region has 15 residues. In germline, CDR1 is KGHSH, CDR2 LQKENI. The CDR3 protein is CASSSPDRALYGYTF. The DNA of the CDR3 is TGTGCCAGCTCATCCCCAGACAGGGCCCTCTATGGCTACACCTTC.

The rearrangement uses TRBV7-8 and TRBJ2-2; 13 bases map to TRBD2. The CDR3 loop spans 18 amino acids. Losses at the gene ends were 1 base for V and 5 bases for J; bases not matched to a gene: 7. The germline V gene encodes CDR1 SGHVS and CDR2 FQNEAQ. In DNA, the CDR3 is TGTGCCAGCAGCTTAGGGACTAGCGGGAGTCTGAGGACCGGGGAGCTGTTTTTT. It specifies CASSLGTSGSLRTGELFF.

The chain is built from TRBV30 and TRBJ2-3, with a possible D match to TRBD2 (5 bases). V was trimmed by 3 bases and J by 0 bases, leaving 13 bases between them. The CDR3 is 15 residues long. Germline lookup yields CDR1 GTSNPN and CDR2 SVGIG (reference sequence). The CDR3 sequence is CAWSHAGASTDTQYF. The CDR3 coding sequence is TGTGCCTGGAGCCACGCGGGCGCTAGCACAGATACGCAGTATTTT.

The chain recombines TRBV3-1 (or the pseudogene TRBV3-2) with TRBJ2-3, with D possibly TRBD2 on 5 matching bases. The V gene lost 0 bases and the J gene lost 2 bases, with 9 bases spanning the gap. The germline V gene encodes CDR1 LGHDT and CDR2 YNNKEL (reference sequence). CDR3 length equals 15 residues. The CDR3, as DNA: TGTGCCAGCAGCCAAGACCCGGACTTCACAGATACGCAGTATTTT. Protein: CASSQDPDFTDTQYF.

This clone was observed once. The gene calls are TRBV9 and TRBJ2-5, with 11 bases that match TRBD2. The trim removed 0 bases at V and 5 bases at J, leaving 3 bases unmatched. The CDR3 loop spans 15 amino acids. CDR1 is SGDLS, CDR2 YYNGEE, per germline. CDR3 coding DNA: TGTGCCAGCAGCGTAGGGGCTAGCGGGAGGGAGACCCAGTACTTC. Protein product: CASSVGASGRETQYF.

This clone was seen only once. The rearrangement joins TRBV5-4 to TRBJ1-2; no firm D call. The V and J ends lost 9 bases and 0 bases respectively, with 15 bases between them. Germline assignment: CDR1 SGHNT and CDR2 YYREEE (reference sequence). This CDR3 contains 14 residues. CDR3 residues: CATQRTGPNYGYTF. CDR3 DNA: TGTGCCACCCAACGAACGGGTCCTAACTATGGCTACACCTTC.

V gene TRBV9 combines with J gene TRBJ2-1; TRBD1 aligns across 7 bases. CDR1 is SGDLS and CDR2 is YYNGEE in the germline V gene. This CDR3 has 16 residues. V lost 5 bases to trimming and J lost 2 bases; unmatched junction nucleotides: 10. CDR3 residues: CASSLIGTVAYNEQFF. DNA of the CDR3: TGTGCCAGCAGTTTAATAGGGACAGTGGCCTACAATGAGCAGTTCTTC.

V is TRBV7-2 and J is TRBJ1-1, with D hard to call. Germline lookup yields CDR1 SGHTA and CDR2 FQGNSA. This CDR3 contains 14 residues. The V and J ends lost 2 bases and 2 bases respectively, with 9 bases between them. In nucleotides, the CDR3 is TGTGCCAGCAGCTTATTTTCCCCAAACACTGAAGCTTTCTTT. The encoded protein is CASSLFSPNTEAFF.

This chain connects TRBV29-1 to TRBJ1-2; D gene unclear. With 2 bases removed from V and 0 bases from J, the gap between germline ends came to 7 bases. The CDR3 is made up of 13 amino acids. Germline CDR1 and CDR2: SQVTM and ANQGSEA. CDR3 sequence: CSVERGANYGYTF. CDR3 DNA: TGCAGCGTTGAACGAGGAGCTAACTATGGCTACACCTTC.